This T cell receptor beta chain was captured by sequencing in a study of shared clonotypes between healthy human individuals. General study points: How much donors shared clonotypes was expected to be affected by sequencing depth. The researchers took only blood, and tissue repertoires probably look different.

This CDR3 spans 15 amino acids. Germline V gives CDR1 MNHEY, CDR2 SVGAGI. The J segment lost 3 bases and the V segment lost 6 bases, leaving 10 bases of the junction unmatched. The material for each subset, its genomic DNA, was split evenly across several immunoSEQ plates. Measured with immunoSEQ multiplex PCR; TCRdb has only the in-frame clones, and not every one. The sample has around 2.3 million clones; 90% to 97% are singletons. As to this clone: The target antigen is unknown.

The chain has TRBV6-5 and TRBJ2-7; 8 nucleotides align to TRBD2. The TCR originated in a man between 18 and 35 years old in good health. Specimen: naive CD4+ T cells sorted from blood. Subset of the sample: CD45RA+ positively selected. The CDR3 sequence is CASSRGLADFYEQYF. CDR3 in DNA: TGTGCCAGCAGCCGCGGACTAGCAGATTTCTACGAGCAGTACTTC.